The 2 T cell receptor beta chains listed next were all sequenced from one sample in a study of blood T cell repertoires in COVID-19. Profiled with immunoSEQ multiplex PCR; TCRdb holds only in-frame clones, not every one. The sample has about 250,000 clones; around 88% are singletons. The sequenced sample was peripheral blood. The receptors derive from a woman in her twenties or thirties with COVID-19, enrolled during active disease.

This chain joins TRBV2 and TRBJ2-1; 9 positions agree with TRBD1. The CDR3 has 15 amino acids. The germline V gene has CDR1 SNHLY and CDR2 FYNNEI. Trimming took 6 bases from V and 2 from J; bases not matched to a gene: 5. CDR3 region: CASRFGTGTYNEQFF. The CDR3 region has the DNA TGTGCCAGCAGATTTGGGACAGGGACCTACAATGAGCAGTTCTTC. Using reference TRBV2 and TRBJ2-1 for the parts outside the CDR3, the full variable domain is EPEVTQTPSHQVTQMGQEVILRCVPISNHLYFYWYRQILGQKVEFLVSFYNNEISEKSEIFDDQFSVERPDGSNFTLKIRSTKLEDSAMYFCASRFGTGTYNEQFFGPGTRLTVL.

This clone was recorded only once. The chain couples TRBV11-3 to TRBJ2-2, with D possibly TRBD2 on 5 matching bases. The CDR3 totals 15 residues. Germline loops: CDR1 SGHNT, CDR2 YENEEA. The V end was cut by 7 bases, the J end by 4 bases, with 16 bases between. This chain's CDR3 is CASTLEGFGTGELFF. The CDR3 nucleotides read TGTGCCAGCACCCTCGAGGGTTTCGGCACCGGGGAGCTGTTTTTT. Combining the CDR3 with reference TRBV11-3 and TRBJ2-2 gives the whole variable domain EAGVVQSPRYKIIEKKQPVAFWCNPISGHNTLYWYLQNLGQGPELLIRYENEEAVDDSQLPKDRFSAERLKGVDSTLKIQPAELGDSAVYLCASTLEGFGTGELFFGEGSRLTVL.